In its sample, the clone carrying this TCR beta chain was seen many times. Its antigen is unknown. Genomic DNA templated the TCR beta VDJ and CDR3 profiling. Using its own MiXCR run on the reads, TCRdb lists one record per CDR3 protein. Altogether about 180,000 distinct CDR3 sequences are present, around 50% being singletons, with the ten largest covering over 10%. Individuals selected for sequencing had exhibited CD8+CD57+ cell expansion on flow cytometry. The sample is drawn from a study of CD8+CD57+ T cells in acquired aplastic anemia. Study context: Sorted CD4+ and CD8+ cells yielded around 3.2 ug of DNA on average. Study-wide results and caveats: In CD8+ cells, Simpson's diversity showed no significant difference between patients and controls. Common to patients and controls were 25 to 30 CD8+ CDR3 sequences.

This receptor was obtained from a human donor with aplastic anemia. The source material was sorted CD4+, CD8+, or CD8+CD57+ T cells (not recorded which) from PBMCs.

CDR3 protein: CASSGQGRQPQHF. The CDR3 bases are TGTGCCAGCAGCGGACAGGGTAGACAGCCCCAGCATTTT. The rearrangement links TRBV6-1 to TRBJ1-5; TRBD1 matches 8 bases. CDR3 length: 13 amino acids. V lost 6 bases to trimming and J lost 7 bases; unmatched junction nucleotides: 5. Germline CDR1 reads MNHNS; CDR2 reads SASEGT.